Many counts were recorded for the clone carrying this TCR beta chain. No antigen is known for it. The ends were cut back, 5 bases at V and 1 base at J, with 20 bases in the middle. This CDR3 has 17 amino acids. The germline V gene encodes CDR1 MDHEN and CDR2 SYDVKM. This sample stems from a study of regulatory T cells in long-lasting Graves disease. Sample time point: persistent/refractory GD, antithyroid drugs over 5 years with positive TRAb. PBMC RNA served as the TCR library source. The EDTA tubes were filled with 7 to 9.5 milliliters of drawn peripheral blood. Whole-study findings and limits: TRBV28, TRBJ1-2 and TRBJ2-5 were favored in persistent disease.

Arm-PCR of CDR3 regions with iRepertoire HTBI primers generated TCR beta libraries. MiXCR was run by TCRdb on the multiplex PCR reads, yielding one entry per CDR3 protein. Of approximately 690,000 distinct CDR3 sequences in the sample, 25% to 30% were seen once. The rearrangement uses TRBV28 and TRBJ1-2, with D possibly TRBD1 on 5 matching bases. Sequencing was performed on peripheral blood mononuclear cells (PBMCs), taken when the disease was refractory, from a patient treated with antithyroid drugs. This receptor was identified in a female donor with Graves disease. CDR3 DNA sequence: TGTGCCAGCAGTCCACAGACAGCTACCCTAGTTAACTATGGCTACACCTTC. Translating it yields CASSPQTATLVNYGYTF.